This TCR beta chain derives from a study of cytomegalovirus exposure and HLA in healthy donors. The V and J ends lost 4 bases and 5 bases respectively, with 18 bases between them. This CDR3 is 15 amino acids long. CDR1 and CDR2 (germline): SGDLS, YYNGEE. PCR involved 60 Vbeta and 13 Jbeta primers. Sequencing used immunoSEQ multiplex PCR; TCRdb keeps in-frame clones, though not all of them. The repertoire consists of about 130,000 clones, with 70% to 80% occurring once and the leading ten covering roughly 2.7%. This receptor was identified in a woman in her sixties in good health and CMV-seropositive. The chain has TRBV9 and TRBJ2-5; D perhaps matches TRBD1 (7 bases). Sequencing was carried out using PBMCs. The CDR3 is CASSTQGGREETQYF. Here the CDR3 DNA reads TGTGCCAGCAGCACCCAGGGGGGCCGTGAGGAGACCCAGTACTTC.